This T cell receptor (beta chain) was found in a study of cytomegalovirus exposure and HLA in healthy donors (dated by TCRdb to 2016 to 2017). For the wider study: According to an earlier analysis of around 600 of the donors, about 179 million T cells yielded some 120 million unique TCR beta sequences and more than 250 Gb of sequence data. An early release that covered about 640 HLA-typed donors contained around 300 gigabases of sequencing data and about 84 million unique TCR sequences. Of the 350 to 450 genotyped donors, 65% to 90% were placed in the genetic ancestry cluster associated with self-reported Caucasian donors. The study aimed to test whether cataloging public T cell receptors could reveal signatures of past pathogen exposure. The T cell repertoires of under 700 subjects were profiled by immunosequencing and related to cytomegalovirus serostatus. In addition to the first cohort of 666 subjects, a separate validation cohort of approximately 130 different subjects was used. The study combined high-throughput TCR immunosequencing, statistical association of individual TCRs with disease status, and machine learning to predict cytomegalovirus infection status. To study patterns of TCR occurrence, a later analysis re-analyzed previously published TCR beta repertoires from just over 650 donors and added high-resolution HLA genotyping. The later analysis used no new phenotypic data to find candidate immune exposures, relying instead on TCR beta sequences and their occurrence across donors. An earlier analysis of 500 to 750 of the donors applied high-throughput TCR beta sequencing to assess whether each TCR beta V gene segment acted as functional or pseudogenic. Donor age, sex, ethnicity and CMV serostatus were compiled alongside the repertoire data. A later genetic analysis used genome-wide SNP genotypes for about three fifths of the roughly 700 donors, treating that subset as a discovery cohort. All discovery cohort repertoires had been generated using a single sequencing platform. HLA typing covered class I and class II loci at four-digit resolution. Typing coverage differed by locus: A, B, C, DRB1 and DQB1 were typed in about 629-640 donors, DQA1 in 522, DPA1 in approximately 600, and DPB1 in 472. Roughly 5 DR-DQ haplotypes were treated as single units for association and clustering because of strong linkage in the cohort. Across around 400 genotyped donors of the cohort, an average of about 240,000 unique TCR beta nucleotide sequences per donor were sequenced, and roughly a sixth of those sequences were non-productive. Findings and caveats that apply to the study as a whole: A further reported finding was that TCR beta sequences accurately predicted the HLA-A and HLA-B alleles for most subjects in the first cohort. Across donors, most TCR sequences were observed very rarely, whereas some public TCRs were present in many individuals. Broadly in line with IMGT annotations, most TCR beta V segments showed up in productive rearrangements about 87% or about 30% of the time in an earlier analysis of around 550 of the donors. A later analysis reported that several top co-occurrence clusters appeared linked to parvovirus B19, influenza, CMV and Epstein-Barr virus. A cluster of highly shared sequence variants was judged likely to represent a technical artifact of the sequencing pipeline. This cohort had only TCR beta chains sequenced, and the lack of alpha or paired-chain data limited which features could be detected. In both the original and validation cohorts, the classifier was reported to diagnose cytomegalovirus status with high specificity and sensitivity. Because HLA typing was unavailable for some donors at each locus, only the typed subset was used in association tests. The authors suggested that the approach could potentially be generalized to other disease states and immunological phenotypes. In vitro tests confirmed that a few of the cytomegalovirus-associated TCR beta chains recognize cytomegalovirus antigens. In a later analysis, about 17,000 TCR beta sequences were associated with specific HLA alleles at a false discovery rate of 0.05. A later analysis found that HLA-associated TCR beta chains were more clonally expanded and had lower generation probabilities than equally common non-associated chains. Presence/absence analyses assumed roughly uniform sequencing depth across donors, an assumption that may not hold. CMV serostatus was the only immune exposure information available for the cohort. A later analysis found that most CMV-associated TCR beta chains appeared HLA-restricted, with HLA associations seemingly driven largely by CMV exposure. Strong co-occurrence of HLA alleles, especially DR and DQ, made assigning TCR associations to individual alleles difficult. According to a later genetic analysis, donors in an Asian-associated ancestry cluster had fewer N-insertions in productive TCRs than the approximately 690-donor mean. In a later analysis, TCR association rates were found to vary across HLA loci, with the most associated TCRs seen for DRB1 alleles and the fewest for HLA-C alleles. Correlated functional status among segregating V segments might be attributable to linkage disequilibrium, but an unknown experimental factor could not be ruled out. V-gene and J-gene trimming of TCR beta chains was associated with a missense DCLRE1C variant in a later genetic analysis, and the association was replicated in an independent cohort. The earlier analysis of some 560 of the donors excluded approximately 17 rarely observed V segments, including chromosome 9 orphons, because counts were too low. The study listed 150 to 200 TCR beta chains as associated with cytomegalovirus.

Of note for this clone: This receptor's antigen is unknown. No qualities accompany the bases; no much larger clone lies one base away.

Libraries were constructed by the immunoSEQ multiplex PCR assay. For the multiplex PCR, a mixture combining 60 forward primers for TCR Vbeta segments and 13 reverse primers for TCR Jbeta segments was used. A multiplex PCR assay on genomic DNA amplified the CDR3 region of rearranged TCR beta genes. Amplified TCR beta libraries were sequenced as 87-base-pair reads on the Illumina HiSeq System. As for how the authors treated the data: In a later analysis, around 80 million unique TCR beta chains were counted across the approximately 670 repertoires, and around 10 million of these chains were shared by at least two donors. To remove PCR and sequencing errors, raw reads were error-corrected and collapsed into unique sequences using a nearest-neighbor algorithm that merged closely related sequences. Alignment of CDR3 sequences to IMGT reference sequences was used to assign V, D and J gene segments. For a sequence to be retained, at least a six-nucleotide match to both a V gene segment and a J gene segment was required. Rearrangements were called productive when the CDR3 lacked stop codons and stayed in frame with V and J; all others were non-productive. Following IMGT convention, CDR3 was defined as the stretch from the second conserved V-encoded cysteine to the conserved J-encoded phenylalanine. In an earlier analysis of more than 550 of the donors, sequences lacking an unambiguous match to a single V gene segment were excluded. An earlier analysis of 500 to 600 of the donors classified V segments as functional when productive rearrangements were above 56.7% and as segregating when the standard deviation between donors was above 5%. A statistical classification framework was built for diagnosing cytomegalovirus status from the catalog of TCR beta chain sequences. In a later analysis, V and J genes were assigned by comparing TCR nucleotide sequences against IMGT/GENE-DB human TR gene sequences. A later analysis assigned CDR3 sequences and most-parsimonious VDJ recombination scenarios with the TCRdist pipeline. In a later analysis, each TCR beta chain was defined by its CDR3 amino acid sequence together with its V-gene family, and reads without a unique V-gene family were excluded. A later analysis removed several hundred highly shared, low-generation-probability nucleotide sequences to deal with suspected cross-contamination and a sequencing artifact. A later analysis calculated a clonal expansion index for each public chain from normalized within-repertoire ranks of inferred template counts. Generation probabilities in a later analysis came from a VDJ recombination model fitted to out-of-frame rearrangements, and those results were checked against IGoR. Hypergeometric tests were used in a later analysis to score TCR-TCR, TCR-HLA and TCR-CMV co-occurrence, with a repertoire-size bias correction applied to the TCR pairs. False discovery rates were estimated in a later analysis by permuting HLA or CMV assignments 20 times. In a later analysis, co-occurring TCRs were grouped with DBSCAN, and TCRdist sequence similarity was added when clustering was performed within HLA-allele-positive subsets. For co-occurrence clustering, repertoires with fewer than 30,000 or more than 120,000 public chains were excluded, along with about five repertoires with anomalous nucleotide sharing. In TCRdb, the immuneACCESS table is reduced to in-frame sequences with V and J assigned. These tables do not hold every clone; where another copy was compared, an unresolved V gene accounts for under half, and the others remain unexplained. V and J calls and clone size come straight from that table; D and trimming were deduced from the DNA. Within this sample are around 100,000 clones, with roughly 67% of them counted one time only. The top ten clones comprise roughly 8.7% of the sample.

In total, around 600 healthy bone marrow donors made up the cohort. All cohort members were sampled while nominally healthy, although unrecorded immune exposures were likely present. The donor was CMV seropositive and belonged to the group of 250 to 300 seropositive cohort members. A peripheral blood sample was collected from each donor, and TCR beta sequencing was performed on peripheral blood mononuclear cells. The Qiagen DNeasy Blood Extraction Kit was used to extract genomic DNA from the blood cell samples. The TCR comes from a man younger than 35 in good health and CMV-seropositive. Sequencing was done on a sample of PBMCs.

The CDR3 region reads CASSPSGQPSPLHF. The bases read TGTGCCAGCTCACCATCCGGACAACCTTCACCCCTCCACTTT. The chain employs TRBV18 and TRBJ1-6, with TRBD1 tentatively as D gene (5 bases match). V is clipped by 2 bases and J by 9 bases, and the sequence between their germline boundaries is 11 bases long. The germline V gene encodes CDR1 KGHSH and CDR2 LQKENI. Spanning cysteine to phenylalanine, the CDR3 consists of 14 amino acids. Of the read, only the CDR3 DNA is kept; its 42 bases are in frame from base 1.